The source of this T cell receptor beta chain is a study of T cells after posttransplantation cyclophosphamide. The study, taken as a whole, reports: TRB clonality was highly associated with recipient CMV seropositivity and reactivation. Tissue-infiltrating T cells from skin or gut overlapped little with blood T cells. Later post-transplant blood repertoires were often dominated by donor CD8+ memory clones.

Sequenced by immunoSEQ multiplex PCR; TCRdb stores in-frame clones only, minus some. The sample holds about 52,000 clones, roughly 94% seen once. The CDR3 spans 16 residues. V trimming: 5 bases; J trimming: 6 bases; junction bases outside the gene matches: 12. Germline V gene data show CDR1 as SGHTA and CDR2 as FQGNSA. In the case of this clone: Its target is not known.

On the day of bone marrow donation, the related graft donor provided peripheral blood. The sequenced material came from PBMCs. This sequence originates from a woman aged 25 to 45 in good health and a related stem cell transplant donor. The chain has TRBV7-2 and TRBJ2-3, with 9 bases lining up with TRBD2. Here the CDR3 DNA reads TGTGCCAGCAGCGACGCCGGGACTAGCCGCTATGATACGCAGTATTTT. This translates into CASSDAGTSRYDTQYF.